This T cell receptor beta chain derives from a study of monozygotic twins with inflammatory bowel disease (dated by TCRdb to the late 2010s). Background for the entire study: In total, some 30 monozygotic twin pairs made up the full study: 19 Danish pairs, all IBD-discordant, plus nine German pairs, of which four were IBD-concordant and five were IBD-discordant. The search for disease-associated traits relied mainly on comparing, within discordant pairs, IBD patients with their genetically identical healthy co-twins. Each individual had, on average, about 151 000 unique TCRalpha sequences and 181 000 unique TCRbeta sequences available for analysis. The paper's findings and limits, for the study overall: Because patients received different immunosuppressive treatments, the repertoires may have picked up extra background noise and variability between individuals. No single strong signal or clonotype linked to IBD turned up in the results, so the idea that one exists was not supported. Compared with healthy twins, IBD patients shared fewer clonotypes with other individuals, and the difference was most pronounced in patients with signs of disease activity. Measured by the inverse Simpson index, TCRbeta repertoire diversity was lower in IBD patients than in their healthy co-twins. The analysis was unable to tell apart different T cell subtypes. Repertoire similarity did not differ between concordant and discordant twins, which could be due to limited statistical power.

The protocol used for the library was 5' RACE. Each TCR library was prepared from 3,500 to 4,500 ng of total RNA. For each sample, cDNA synthesis with SMARTScribe reverse transcriptase was split into eight separate reactions. Unique molecular identifiers containing a 6-nucleotide sample barcode were introduced through template switching during cDNA synthesis. Amplification of TCRalpha and TCRbeta cDNA involved two nested PCRs of 16 and 9 cycles, and each PCR was followed by bead purification. Before amplification, the cDNA was treated with uracil DNA-glycosylase and purified using the QIAquick PCR purification kit. The second PCR added Illumina TruSeq-compatible adapters along with sample-specific barcodes. Library quality and concentration were assessed using TapeStation and Qubit, and about 5 ng of each library was pooled. Sequencing of the pooled libraries was done on an Illumina HiSeq2500 single-index Rapid Run using custom sequencing primers and 2 x 100 bp reads. Concerning the study's data processing: PCR and sequencing errors were corrected by UMI-based consensus assembly using MiGEC version 1.2.6. V(D)J alignment, clonotype assembly and CDR3 extraction were performed with MiXCR version 2.1.1. To normalise gene usage, clonotype sharing and MAIT/NKT TCR abundance, the top 1000, 10 000 and 20 000 clonotypes in each sample were analysed. After downsampling to 27 000 UMIs, diversity was calculated as the inverse Simpson index using the vegan R package. Paired Mann-Whitney U tests were applied to discordant twin pairs, and Benjamini-Hochberg correction was used for multiple testing. TCRdb reprocessed the reads and assigns one entry to each CDR3 protein sequence, leaving out DNA. The V and J calls here are based on TCRdb, not the publication. The sample's table covers approximately 390,000 distinct CDR3 sequences. The ten largest make up under 3% of the sample.

Notes on this clonotype: Its antigen is currently not known.

An approximately 2.5 ml peripheral blood sample was drawn into PAXgene tubes per donor and stored at -80°C. Without T cell sorting, total RNA was isolated from whole blood using the PAXgene blood miRNA kit on an automated QIAcube. Deep TCRalpha and TCRbeta repertoire profiling with unique molecular barcoding was performed on peripheral blood of monozygotic twin pairs concordant or discordant for inflammatory bowel disease. For every twin pair, smoking habits were documented, and each individual was categorised as a current, former or never smoker. The CDR3 runs 14 amino acids, cysteine and phenylalanine included. DNA was not recorded. In the germline V gene (reference sequence), CDR1 corresponds to MNHEY and CDR2 to SMNVEV.

Sequenced sample: blood. Recombination joined TRBV27 with TRBJ1-3; no DNA is available, so the TRBD1 call from TCRdb remains unchecked. The receptor was isolated from a human donor with ulcerative colitis or Crohn's disease, or a healthy co-twin of an affected twin (not recorded which). The encoded CDR3 is CASSPGGSGNTIYF.